This T cell receptor (beta chain) was obtained from a study of blood T cell repertoires in COVID-19. Study summary: Acute-phase and convalescent COVID-19 samples originated in the United States, Italy and Spain. T cells, B-cell-depleted T cells, or PBMCs supplied cDNA or gDNA.

Methods used by the authors: Reference gene primer amplification yielded estimated nucleated cell counts. The protocol was immunoSEQ multiplex PCR, while the TCRdb copy is restricted to in-frame clones and leaves out a portion. Clone size and V and J calls were adopted from that table, with D and trimming inferred from the DNA. Here the sample spans approximately 130,000 clones, 85% to 90% being singletons. The CDR3 is 18 amino acids. The V gene end was trimmed by 4 bases and the J gene end by 0 bases; junction bases not matched to a gene: 10. Germline loops: CDR1 SGHDN, CDR2 FVKESK. This receptor was taken from a man aged 50 to 60 with acute or convalescent COVID-19. The chain links TRBV14 to TRBJ1-1; 11 nucleotides match TRBD1. Source material: peripheral blood. CDR3 DNA: TGTGCCAGCAGCCGAAGGACAGGGGGCCGGGGTTTGAACACTGAAGCTTTCTTT. Its translation is CASSRRTGGRGLNTEAFF.